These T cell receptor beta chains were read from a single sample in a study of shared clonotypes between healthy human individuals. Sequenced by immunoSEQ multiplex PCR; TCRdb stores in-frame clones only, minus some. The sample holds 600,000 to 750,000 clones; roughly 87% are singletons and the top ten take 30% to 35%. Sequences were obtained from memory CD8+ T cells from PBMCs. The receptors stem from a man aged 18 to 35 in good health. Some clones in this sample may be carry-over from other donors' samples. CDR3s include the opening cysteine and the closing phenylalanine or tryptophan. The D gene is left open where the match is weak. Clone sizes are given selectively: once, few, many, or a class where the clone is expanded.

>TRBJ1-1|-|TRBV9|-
TGTGCCAGCAGCCCTGGGGGGGACACTGAAGCTTTCTTT
CASSPGGDTEAFF
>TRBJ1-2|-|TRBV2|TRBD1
TGTGCCAGAGGAGGTCAGGGGGCAGTCGGCTACACCTTC
CARGGQGAVGYTF
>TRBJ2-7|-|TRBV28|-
TGTGCCAGCAGTTTATTTCCCGAGCAGTACTTC
CASSLFPEQYF
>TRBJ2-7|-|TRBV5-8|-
TGTGCCAGCAGCTTGCCAGCCCAGGCCTACGAGCAGTACTTC
CASSLPAQAYEQYF
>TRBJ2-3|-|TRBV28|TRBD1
TGTGCCAGCAGCCTCACTTGGACAGGTGTTAGCACAGATACGCAGTATTTT
CASSLTWTGVSTDTQYF
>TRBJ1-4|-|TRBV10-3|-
TGTGCCATCAGAACCGGGGTGGGAGAAAAACTGTTTTTT
CAIRTGVGEKLFF
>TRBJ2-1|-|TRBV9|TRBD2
TGTGCCAGCAGCCCCCTCGGGGGGAGCTCCTACAATGAGCAGTTCTTC
CASSPLGGSSYNEQFF
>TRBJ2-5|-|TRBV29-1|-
TGCAGCGTTCTGGGCCAGCAAGAGACCCAGTACTTC
CSVLGQQETQYF
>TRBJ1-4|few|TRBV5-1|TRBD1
TGCGCCAGCAACACCGACGGGACAGGGAAGTGTGAAAAACTGTTTTTT
CASNTDGTGKCEKLFF
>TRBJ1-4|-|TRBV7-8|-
TGTGCCAGCAGCCCCGGAGCTAATGAAAAACTGTTTTTT
CASSPGANEKLFF
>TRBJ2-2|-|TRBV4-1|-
TGCGCCAGCAGCCAAGGCCCAGGGCTTAGGGCGAGTAACGGGGAGCTGTTTTTT
CASSQGPGLRASNGELFF
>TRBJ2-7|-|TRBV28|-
TGTGCCAGCAGTTTAAGGCAGAATAGGGAGTACTTC
CASSLRQNREYF
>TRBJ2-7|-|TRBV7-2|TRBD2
TGTGCCAGCAGCTTATATCTAGCGGGAGGCCCCAAGACCTACGAGCAGTACTTC
CASSLYLAGGPKTYEQYF
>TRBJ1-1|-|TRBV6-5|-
TGTGCCAGCAGTTACGGACAGCCAGCTTTCTTT
CASSYGQPAFF
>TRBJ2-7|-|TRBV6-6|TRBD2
TGTGCCAGCAGTTACTCGACTAGCGGGAGGGTTTACGAGCAGTACTTC
CASSYSTSGRVYEQYF
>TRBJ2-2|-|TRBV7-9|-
TGTGCCAGTACGTTCCCTGGGAACACCGGGGAGCTGTTTTTT
CASTFPGNTGELFF
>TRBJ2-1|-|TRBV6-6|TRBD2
TGTGCCAGCAGTTACAAAGCGGGAGGTTACTACAATGAGCAGTTCTTC
CASSYKAGGYYNEQFF
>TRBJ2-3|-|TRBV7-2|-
TGTGCCAGCAGCTTAGGTCTAGTTAGCACAGATACGCAGTATTTT
CASSLGLVSTDTQYF
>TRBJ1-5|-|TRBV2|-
TGTGCCAGCAGTGAAGTCTACAGGGCTCGGCCCCAGCATTTT
CASSEVYRARPQHF
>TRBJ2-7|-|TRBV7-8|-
TGTGCCAGCAGGGGGGATATGTCCTACGAGCAGTACTTC
CASRGDMSYEQYF
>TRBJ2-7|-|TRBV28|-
TGTGCCAGCAGTTCCCGACAGGAACACTACGAGCAGTACTTC
CASSSRQEHYEQYF
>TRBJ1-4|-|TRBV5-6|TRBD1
TGTGCCAGCAGCTTGGACGGGACAGGGGGTGAAAAACTGTTTTTT
CASSLDGTGGEKLFF
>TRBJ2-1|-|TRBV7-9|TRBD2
TGTGCCAGCAGACACCCTGGCGGGAGCTCCTACAATGAGCAGTTCTTC
CASRHPGGSSYNEQFF
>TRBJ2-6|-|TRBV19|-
TGTGCCAGTAGTATTCAGAACTCTGGGGCCAACGTCCTGACTTTC
CASSIQNSGANVLTF
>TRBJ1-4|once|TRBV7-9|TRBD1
TGTGCCAGCAGCGTCAGAACGGGACAGGGGCAGGAAAAACTGTTTTTT
CASSVRTGQGQEKLFF
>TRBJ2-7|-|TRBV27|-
TGTGCCAGCAGCCCTAGGGCAGGGTACGAGCAGTACTTC
CASSPRAGYEQYF
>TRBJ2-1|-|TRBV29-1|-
TGCAGCGTTGAAGATCGGCCGGGTGAGGAGCAGTTCTTC
CSVEDRPGEEQFF
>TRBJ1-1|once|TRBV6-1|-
TGTGCCAGCCAGACGAGGGGTCCGAACACTGAAGCTTTCTTT
CASQTRGPNTEAFF
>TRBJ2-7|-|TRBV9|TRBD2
TGTGCCAGCAGCGTAGCCGGGACTAGCGGGATTTACGAGCAGTACTTC
CASSVAGTSGIYEQYF
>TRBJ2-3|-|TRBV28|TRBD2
TGTGCCAGCAGTTTATGGGCTAGCGGGGATACGCAGTATTTT
CASSLWASGDTQYF
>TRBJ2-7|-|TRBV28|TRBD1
TGTGCCAGCAGTTTAAAAGGACAGGGAACCTACGAGCAGTACTTC
CASSLKGQGTYEQYF
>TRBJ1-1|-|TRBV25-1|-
TGTGCCAGCAGTGACGTCGGGGCTGCTTTCTTT
CASSDVGAAFF
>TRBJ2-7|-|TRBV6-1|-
TGTGCCAGCAGTGAAATACAGTACCCGGCTCCCTACGAGCAGTACTTC
CASSEIQYPAPYEQYF
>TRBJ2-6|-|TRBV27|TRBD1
TGTGCCAGCTCCGCGTATGGGACAGGGACCTTGGCTGGGGCCAACGTCCTGACTTTC
CASSAYGTGTLAGANVLTF
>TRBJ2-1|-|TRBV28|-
TGTGCCAGCAGCCCCGGGACCCCCGAAGGCGATGAGCAGTTCTTC
CASSPGTPEGDEQFF
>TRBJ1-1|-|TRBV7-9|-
TGTGCCAGCAGCTTAGGTCCAACTGAAGCTTTCTTT
CASSLGPTEAFF
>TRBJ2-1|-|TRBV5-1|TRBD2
TGCGCCAGCAGCTTGCTAGGGGCGGGAGTGCGTCATAATGAGCAGTTCTTC
CASSLLGAGVRHNEQFF
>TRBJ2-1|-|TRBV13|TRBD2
TGTGCCAGCAGCTCTAGGACTAGCGGGAGGGAGAGGTTCTTC
CASSSRTSGRERFF
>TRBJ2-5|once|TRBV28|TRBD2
TGTGCCAGCAGTTTAGGGCGGGAGTGGCAAGAGACCCAGTACTTC
CASSLGREWQETQYF
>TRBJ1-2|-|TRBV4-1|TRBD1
TGCGCCAGCAGACTCAGACACCGGGACAGGTTATACGATGGCTACACCTTC
CASRLRHRDRLYDGYTF
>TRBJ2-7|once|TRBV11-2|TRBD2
TGTGCCAGCAGCTTAGGGGTCGGGACTAGCGGGAGGGTCTACGAGCAGTACTTC
CASSLGVGTSGRVYEQYF
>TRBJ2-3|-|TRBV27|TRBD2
TGTGCCAGCAGTAAACTAGCGGGTACAGATACGCAGTATTTT
CASSKLAGTDTQYF
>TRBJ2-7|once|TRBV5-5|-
TGTGCCAGCAGCGAATACCACCAGAGCTACGAGCAGTACTTC
CASSEYHQSYEQYF
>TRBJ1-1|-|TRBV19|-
TGTGCCAGTAGTATTGTCGACTCGGCGGCGACTGAAGCTTTCTTT
CASSIVDSAATEAFF
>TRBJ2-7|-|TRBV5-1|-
TGCGCCAGCAGGATTGACTGGGCCTACGAGCAGTACTTC
CASRIDWAYEQYF
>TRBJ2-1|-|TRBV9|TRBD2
TGTGCCAGCAGCGTAGGAGGACTAGCGGGAGCCGCCTACAATGAGCAGTTCTTC
CASSVGGLAGAAYNEQFF
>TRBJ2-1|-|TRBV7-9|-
TGTGCCAGCAGCTTGGGGCCCATCGGGCCTAAAGTTGAGCAGTTCTTC
CASSLGPIGPKVEQFF
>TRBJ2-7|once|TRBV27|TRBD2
TGTGCCAGCAGTTTATCGGGGGACTACTACCGTGAGCAGTACTTC
CASSLSGDYYREQYF
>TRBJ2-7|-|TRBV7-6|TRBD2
TGTGCCAGCAGCTTAGACCAGGCTAGCGGCACGGGAGCTTACGAGCAGTACTTC
CASSLDQASGTGAYEQYF
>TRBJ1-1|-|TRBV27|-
TGTGCCAGCGGTTGGACAGCGAACACTGAAGCTTTCTTT
CASGWTANTEAFF
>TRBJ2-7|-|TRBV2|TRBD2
TGTGCCAGCATCCTAGGCGGGGGGAGCTCCTACGAGCAGTACTTC
CASILGGGSSYEQYF
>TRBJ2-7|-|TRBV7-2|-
TGTGCCAGCAGCGAAAGGACTGCTGAGCAGTACTTC
CASSERTAEQYF